These 27 T cell receptor beta chains share one sample of origin, sequenced in a study of identical twins. MiXCR was run by TCRdb on the 5' RACE reads, yielding one entry per CDR3 protein. The table includes 470,000 or so distinct CDR3 sequences, more than 20% detected once. These same data were also listed under a study on T cells expressing NK-cell markers.

The sample taken for sequencing was CD4+ T cells sorted from blood. These receptors originate from a woman in her late teens or twenties in good health.

The chain uses TRBV5-1 and TRBJ2-5; 9 bases align to TRBD2. The CDR3 loop spans 17 amino acids. The ends lost 2 bases at V and 2 bases at J; junction bases unmatched: 10. The germline gives CDR1 SGHRS, CDR2 YFSETQ. As DNA, the CDR3 is TGCGCCAGCAGCTTAGAAGGCGGGGGGGTACAGCAAGAGACCCAGTACTTC. This gives the protein CASSLEGGGVQQETQYF.

The chain recombines TRBV7-2 with TRBJ2-7; TRBD2 aligns across 9 bases. CDR3 size: 16 residues. V shed 1 base, J shed 4 bases, and the junction held 8 bases outside the gene matches. Looked up from germline, CDR1 is SGHTA and CDR2 is FQGNSA. Written as DNA, the CDR3 is TGTGCCAGCAGCTTAGTCACAGGGACTAGCCATTACGAGCAGTACTTC. Its translation is CASSLVTGTSHYEQYF.

The J gene is TRBJ2-2, the V gene TRBV20-1; the match to TRBD2 covers 7 bases. Germline V CDR1 and CDR2: DFQATT, SNEGSKA (reference sequence). After removal of 5 bases from V and 4 bases from J, the junction contained 7 bases not matched to a gene. The CDR3 sequence is 14 residues long. Here the CDR3 reads CSADTLAFTGELFF. CDR3 bases: TGCAGTGCTGATACACTAGCGTTCACCGGGGAGCTGTTTTTT.

The V gene is TRBV5-1, the J gene TRBJ2-7; D is possibly TRBD1 or TRBD2 (6 bases each). The germline CDR1 and CDR2 sequences are SGHRS and YFSETQ. This CDR3 has 15 residues. The V end lost 1 base, the J end lost 5 bases, and 16 bases lay between the germline ends. CDR3 loop: CASSLSGAPRDEQYF. The CDR3 bases are TGCGCCAGCAGCTTGTCGGGGGCACCTAGGGACGAGCAGTACTTC.

The chain is built from TRBV7-2 and TRBJ2-5; D unclear. The CDR3 has 14 amino acids. The germline V gene encodes CDR1 SGHTA and CDR2 FQGNSA. The V end was cut by 1 base, the J end by 3 bases, with 9 bases between. The CDR3 region is CASSLGARKETQYF. The CDR3 nucleotides are TGTGCCAGCAGCTTAGGCGCCCGAAAAGAGACCCAGTACTTC.

The CDR3 region has the DNA TGTGCCAGCAGCTTAGCCCTGGGAGTGTACGAGCAGTACTTC. Its translation is CASSLALGVYEQYF. The chain is built from TRBV7-2 and TRBJ2-7; D may be TRBD2 (5 bases). Trimming pared 0 bases from V and 4 bases from J, leaving 10 bases between. Germline V gene sequence: CDR1 SGHTA, CDR2 FQGNSA. This CDR3 comprises 14 residues.

A few counts support this clonotype. V usage is TRBV10-3 and J usage is TRBJ1-1; maybe TRBD1 (5 bases). CDR1 and CDR2 (germline): ENHRY, SYGVKD. CDR3 length: 15 residues. V was trimmed by 6 bases and J by 1 base, leaving 15 bases between them. CDR3 protein: CAIRGRGRRNTEAFF. CDR3 nucleotides: TGTGCCATCAGGGGGCGGGGACGGAGGAACACTGAAGCTTTCTTT.

This clonotype was observed many times. This rearrangement joins TRBV5-1 to TRBJ1-1, with 9 bases that match TRBD1. The junction had 6 bases not matched to a gene; V was cut back by 4 bases and J by 5 bases. The CDR3 has 14 amino acids. In germline, CDR1 is SGHRS, CDR2 YFSETQ. The DNA for the CDR3 is TGCGCCAGCAGCAAAAGACAGGGGGAAACTGAAGCTTTCTTT. Its protein product is CASSKRQGETEAFF.

J is TRBJ2-1 and V is TRBV11-2; D unclear. The CDR3 has 15 amino acids. Germline values: CDR1 SGHAT, CDR2 FQNNGV. Trimming took off 4 bases at V and 1 base at J, with 11 bases between the two ends. The CDR3 DNA reads as TGTGCCAGCAGCTCCCTTCGTGGGTCCTACAATGAGCAGTTCTTC. Encoded protein: CASSSLRGSYNEQFF.

This clonotype was counted only a few times. The chain couples TRBV5-5 to TRBJ2-7, with D unresolved. The germline CDR1 and CDR2 sequences are SGHKS and YYEKEE (reference sequence). V lost 5 bases and J 0 bases, leaving 15 bases between the germline ends. The CDR3 spans 15 residues. CDR3 coding DNA: TGTGCCAGCAGTTCTAGGACGACGAGCTCCTACGAGCAGTACTTC. Translated: CASSSRTTSSYEQYF. The variable domain in full, with the rest retrieved from reference TRBV5-5 and TRBJ2-7, is DAGVTQSPTHLIKTRGQQVTLRCSPISGHKSVSWYQQVLGQGPQFIFQYYEKEERGRGNFPDRFSARQFPNYSSELNVNALLLGDSALYLCASSSRTTSSYEQYFGPGTRLTVT.

V and J are TRBV5-1 and TRBJ2-7; TRBD1 matches 11 bases. The CDR3 loop spans 16 amino acids. Germline trimming cut 7 bases from V and 2 bases from J; bases unmatched to any gene: 11. CDR1 is SGHRS and CDR2 is YFSETQ in the germline V gene. DNA of the CDR3: TGCGCCAGCGGCTATCCCCGGGACAGGGGGACCTACGAGCAGTACTTC. This gives the protein CASGYPRDRGTYEQYF.

This rearrangement joins TRBV3-1 to TRBJ1-2; D is unclear. V was pared by 2 bases and J by 8 bases, with 12 bases between. There are 13 residues in the CDR3. Germline V gene data show CDR1 as LGHDT and CDR2 as YNNKEL (reference sequence). The CDR3 region has the DNA TGTGCCAGCAGCCAAAACGGGTTCGGAGGCTACACCTTC. This gives the protein CASSQNGFGGYTF.

This clonotype has more than one count but fewer than ten. The chain has TRBV5-1 and TRBJ2-3; tentatively, D is TRBD2 (5 bases). Trimming pared 0 bases from V and 4 bases from J, leaving 15 bases between. CDR1 and CDR2 (germline): SGHRS, YFSETQ. CDR3 length: 16 amino acids. The CDR3 loop reads CASSLGESSTADTQYF. Written as DNA, the CDR3 is TGCGCCAGCAGCTTGGGGGAGTCTAGCACGGCAGATACGCAGTATTTT.

The sample holds a few counts of this clonotype. The chain carries TRBV5-4 and TRBJ1-4, with 9 positions matching TRBD1. This CDR3 spans 14 amino acids. J was trimmed by 5 bases and V by 4 bases; bases with no gene match: 3. Looked up from germline, CDR1 is SGHNT and CDR2 is YYREEE (reference sequence). CDR3 amino acids: CASSVGTGNEKLFF. Here the CDR3 DNA reads TGTGCCAGCAGCGTCGGGACAGGGAATGAAAAACTGTTTTTT.

This chain joins TRBV7-2 and TRBJ2-2; perhaps D is TRBD1 or TRBD2 (5 bases each). The V end lost 8 bases, the J end lost 2 bases, and 15 bases lay between the germline ends. Germline V gene data show CDR1 as SGHTA and CDR2 as FQGNSA. CDR3 length: 15 residues. CDR3 nucleotides: TGTGCCAGCTCCCTCTCCGGGGCTAACACCGGGGAGCTGTTTTTT. Protein: CASSLSGANTGELFF. The full variable domain, completed using reference TRBV7-2 and TRBJ2-2, is GAGVSQSPSNKVTEKGKDVELRCDPISGHTALYWYRQSLGQGLEFLIYFQGNSAPDKSGLPSDRFSAERTGGSVSTLTIQRTQQEDSAVYLCASSLSGANTGELFFGEGSRLTVL.

A few counts support this clonotype. The V call is TRBV10-3, the J call TRBJ2-7; TRBD2 is a possible D gene (6 bases). The CDR3 contains 13 residues. V was cut by 5 bases and J by 4 bases, with 12 bases left in between. Germline V lookup: CDR1 ENHRY, CDR2 SYGVKD. The CDR3 is CAISPSGAYEQYF. The CDR3, as DNA: TGTGCCATCAGTCCCTCGGGAGCATACGAGCAGTACTTC.

In this sample, this clonotype turned up once. Germline and junction disagree at one end, which may indicate a read error. The rearrangement uses TRBV25-1 and TRBJ2-3, with D perhaps TRBD2 (5 bases). CDR1 and CDR2 from the germline V gene are MGHDK and SYGVNS. The CDR3 runs to 14 residues. The CDR3 DNA reads TGTGCCAGCAGTGAAGGGAGTCTTCGAGATATGCAGTATTTT. As protein: CASSEGSLRDMQYF.

This clonotype was detected only a few times. V is TRBV9 and J is TRBJ2-5; D gene ambiguous. The CDR3 totals 15 residues. Trimming took off 8 bases at V and 1 base at J, with 18 bases between the two ends. Germline V gene data show CDR1 as SGDLS and CDR2 as YYNGEE. CDR3 nucleotide sequence: TGTGCCAGTTCCGTCGCTCCTGACGTCCAAGAGACCCAGTACTTC. Its protein product is CASSVAPDVQETQYF.

The CDR3 protein is CASSQVLNRAEAFF. The CDR3 nucleotides are TGTGCCAGCAGCCAAGTACTCAACAGGGCTGAAGCTTTCTTT. The rearrangement joins TRBV3-1 to TRBJ1-1, with TRBD1 as a possible D gene (6 bases). CDR3 length equals 14 residues. Trimming cost V 1 base and J 6 bases, with 12 bases left between them. CDR1 is LGHDT, CDR2 YNNKEL, per germline (reference sequence).

The V call is TRBV5-1, the J call TRBJ2-7; D might be TRBD2 (6 bases). The V gene's germline CDR1 is SGHRS and CDR2 YFSETQ. The CDR3 runs 13 residues. Trimming stripped 5 bases from V and 4 bases from J, with 13 bases between. The CDR3: CASRDPGDYEQYF. CDR3 DNA: TGCGCCAGCAGAGATCCGGGGGATTACGAGCAGTACTTC.

In this sample, this clonotype turned up a few times. The V call is TRBV6-1, the J call TRBJ2-1; D could derive from TRBD1 or TRBD2 (5 bases each). In germline, CDR1 is MNHNS, CDR2 SASEGT. Trimming took 7 bases from V and 9 from J, leaving 19 bases between them. The CDR3 has 14 residues. CDR3 bases: TGTGCCAGCAACCCACTCCCGGGACCGGGTGAGCAGTTCTTC. Translation gives CASNPLPGPGEQFF.

This clonotype has only a few counts. The rearrangement links TRBV10-3 to TRBJ2-6; D remains unclear. In germline, CDR1 is ENHRY, CDR2 SYGVKD. V shed 8 bases and J shed 1 base, with 3 bases lying between them. The CDR3 contains 12 residues. DNA of the CDR3: TGTGCCATCCATTCTGGGGCCAACGTCCTGACTTTC. Translating it yields CAIHSGANVLTF.

V gene TRBV5-1 combines with J gene TRBJ2-5, with a possible D match to TRBD1 (5 bases). Germline V gene data show CDR1 as SGHRS and CDR2 as YFSETQ. This CDR3 spans 15 amino acids. V was trimmed by 2 bases and J by 3 bases, leaving 14 bases between them. The CDR3 coding sequence is TGCGCCAGCAGCTTTGGCAGGGCAGTGGAAGAGACCCAGTACTTC. This gives the protein CASSFGRAVEETQYF.

J is TRBJ2-5 and V is TRBV10-3; 9 bases align to TRBD2. Per germline, CDR1 ENHRY and CDR2 SYGVKD. The CDR3 is 15 amino acids. V was clipped by 3 bases and J by 1 base; unmatched bases: 3. The CDR3: CAISDGTSTQETQYF. CDR3 DNA: TGTGCCATCAGTGACGGGACTAGCACCCAAGAGACCCAGTACTTC.

This clonotype came up a few times. The CDR3, as DNA: TGTGCCAGCACCGGTAGCCCAGCCTGGGAGACCCAGTACTTC. This sequence encodes CASTGSPAWETQYF. V usage is TRBV2 and J usage is TRBJ2-5; D not certain. V was cut by 7 bases and J by 5 bases, with 17 bases left in between. This CDR3 has 14 residues. Per germline, CDR1 SNHLY and CDR2 FYNNEI.

This chain links TRBV6-1 with TRBJ2-2, with D unresolved. Trimming stripped 6 bases from V and 1 base from J, with 15 bases between. This CDR3 spans 16 amino acids. Germline V CDR1 and CDR2: MNHNS, SASEGT. Written as DNA, the CDR3 is TGTGCCAGCAGGCGTAGGCGTTTTGGGAACACCGGGGAGCTGTTTTTT. Its protein product is CASRRRRFGNTGELFF.

This clonotype was seen only a few times. CDR3 sequence: CSAGGILATSYNEQFF. In nucleotides, the CDR3 is TGCAGTGCTGGGGGGATCTTGGCAACCTCCTACAATGAGCAGTTCTTC. V usage is TRBV20-1 and J usage is TRBJ2-1; D perhaps matches TRBD2 (6 bases). This CDR3 contains 16 residues. Between the trimmed V and J ends, which lost 5 bases and 0 bases, there was a span of 17 bases. CDR1 DFQATT and CDR2 SNEGSKA come from the germline V gene (reference sequence).